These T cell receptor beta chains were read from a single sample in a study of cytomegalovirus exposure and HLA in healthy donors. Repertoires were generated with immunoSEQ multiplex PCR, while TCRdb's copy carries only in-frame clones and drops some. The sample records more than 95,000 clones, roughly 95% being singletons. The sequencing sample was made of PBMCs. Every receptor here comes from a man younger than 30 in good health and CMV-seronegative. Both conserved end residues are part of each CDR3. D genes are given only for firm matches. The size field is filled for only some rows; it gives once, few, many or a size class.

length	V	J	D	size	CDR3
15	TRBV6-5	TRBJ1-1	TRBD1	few	CASRGQGTWNTEAFF
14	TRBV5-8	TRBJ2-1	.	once	CASSWEGGYNEQFF
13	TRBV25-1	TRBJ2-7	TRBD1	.	CASRGQESYEQYF
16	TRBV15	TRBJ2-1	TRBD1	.	CATSRDPRSRGHEQFF
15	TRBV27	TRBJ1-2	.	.	CASSPGPLRGIGYTF
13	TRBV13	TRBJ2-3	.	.	CASTSLSTDTQYF
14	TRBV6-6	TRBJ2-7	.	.	CASSSPEGRYEQYF
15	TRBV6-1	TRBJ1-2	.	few	CASSEARASPYGYTF
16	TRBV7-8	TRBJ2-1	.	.	CASSLIGQGMVNEQFF
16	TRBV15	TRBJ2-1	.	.	CATSMRGTLPYNEQFF
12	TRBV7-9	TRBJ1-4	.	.	CASSSLDEKLFF
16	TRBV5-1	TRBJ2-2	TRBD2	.	CASSPLAGENTGELFF
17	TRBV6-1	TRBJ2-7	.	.	CASSEAIPRLIPYEQYF
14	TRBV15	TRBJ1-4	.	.	CATSRGRGVEKLFF
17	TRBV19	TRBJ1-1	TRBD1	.	CASSPVDRGQLNTEAFF
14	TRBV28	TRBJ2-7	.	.	CASILAGRYGEQYF
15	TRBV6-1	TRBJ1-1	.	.	CASSEVHRFGTEAFF
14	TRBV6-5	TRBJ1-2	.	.	CASSDQGRAGGYTF
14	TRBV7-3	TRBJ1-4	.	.	CASSLTARDEKLFF
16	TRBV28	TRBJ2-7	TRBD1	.	CASSSRQGPSSYEQYF
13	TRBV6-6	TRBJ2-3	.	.	CASSPGSTDTQYF
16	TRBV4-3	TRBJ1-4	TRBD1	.	CASIKLTGTANEKLFF
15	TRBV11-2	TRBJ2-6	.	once	CASSDQGSGANVLTF
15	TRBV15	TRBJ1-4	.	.	CATSRGAMAGEKLFF
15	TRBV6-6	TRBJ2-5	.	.	CASSDSGLPQETQYF
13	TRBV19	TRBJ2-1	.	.	CASSILTYNEQFF
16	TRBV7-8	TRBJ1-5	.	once	CASSLAPGAPNQPQHF
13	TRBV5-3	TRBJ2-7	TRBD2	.	CARSLIGGYEQYF
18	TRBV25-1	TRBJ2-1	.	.	CASRQNRAQGSSYNEQFF
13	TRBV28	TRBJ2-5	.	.	CASGNREKETQYF
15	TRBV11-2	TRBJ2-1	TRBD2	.	CATHPGTSGSGEQFF
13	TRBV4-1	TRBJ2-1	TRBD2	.	CASSQVGLAEQFF
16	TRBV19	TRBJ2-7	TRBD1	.	CASSIGGPGQGYEQYF
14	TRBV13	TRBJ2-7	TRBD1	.	CASSYGTGGREQYF
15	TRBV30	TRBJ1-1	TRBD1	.	CAWSVWTGENTEAFF
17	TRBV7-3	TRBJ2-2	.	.	CASSFAPLGLATGELFF
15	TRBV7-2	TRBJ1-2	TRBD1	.	CASSLSGTGNYGYTF
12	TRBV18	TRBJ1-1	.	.	CASSPWNTEAFF
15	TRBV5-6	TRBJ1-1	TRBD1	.	CASSWKAGQGKLFPF
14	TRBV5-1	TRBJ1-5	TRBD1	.	CASSVTGGNQPQHF
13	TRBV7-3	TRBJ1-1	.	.	CASSLRGGTEAFF
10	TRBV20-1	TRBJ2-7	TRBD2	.	CSGDYYEQYF